This TCR beta chain was retrieved from a study of cytomegalovirus exposure and HLA in healthy donors. Findings and limits, study-wide: Reports described diagnosis of cytomegalovirus status by the classifier as highly specific and sensitive.

This CDR3 comprises 18 residues. V shed 0 bases and J shed 1 base, with 15 bases lying between them. Germline-derived CDR1 and CDR2 are LGHNA and YNFKEQ. The table came from immunoSEQ multiplex PCR; TCRdb's copy has only in-frame clones and leaves some out. The sample gives roughly 130,000 clones, approximately 92% of which show up once; approximately 9.2% is in the top ten. On this clone itself: Its antigen remains unknown.

Sequencing was done on a sample of PBMCs. The clonotype originates from a woman under 30 in good health and CMV-seropositive. The rearrangement uses TRBV4-2 and TRBJ2-2, with D possibly matching TRBD2 (7 bases). For the CDR3, the DNA is TGTGCCAGCAGCCAAGATCCGATCGGGGGGCTGAACACCGGGGAGCTGTTTTTT. Translating it yields CASSQDPIGGLNTGELFF.